This T cell receptor (beta chain) was observed in a study of T-cell memory formation after mild COVID-19. Trimming pared 0 bases from V and 11 bases from J, leaving 10 bases between. Germline loops: CDR1 DFQATT, CDR2 SNEGSKA (reference sequence). This CDR3 contains 11 residues. General study points: Some clones that responded turned up in pre-infection memory, which suggests that cross-reactive memory joined in. CD4/CD8 balance characterized clones contracting day 15 to 85, and CD4+ skew characterized later expanders.

TCRdb independently ran MiXCR on the 5' RACE reads; one entry per CDR3 protein. The sample records more than 450,000 distinct CDR3 sequences, roughly 18% being singletons. As regards this clonotype: Its antigen is as yet unknown.

The sequencing input was PBMCs or a T cell subset sorted from them (not recorded which). The rearrangement joins TRBV20-1 to TRBJ1-1; unclear D gene. This sequence was found in an adult woman who had mild COVID-19 (a few samples of this study predate the infection). Cell type and time point are not known. Written as DNA, the CDR3 is TGCAGTGCTAGAGATCTAATAGGGGCTTTCTTT. This gives the protein CSARDLIGAFF.